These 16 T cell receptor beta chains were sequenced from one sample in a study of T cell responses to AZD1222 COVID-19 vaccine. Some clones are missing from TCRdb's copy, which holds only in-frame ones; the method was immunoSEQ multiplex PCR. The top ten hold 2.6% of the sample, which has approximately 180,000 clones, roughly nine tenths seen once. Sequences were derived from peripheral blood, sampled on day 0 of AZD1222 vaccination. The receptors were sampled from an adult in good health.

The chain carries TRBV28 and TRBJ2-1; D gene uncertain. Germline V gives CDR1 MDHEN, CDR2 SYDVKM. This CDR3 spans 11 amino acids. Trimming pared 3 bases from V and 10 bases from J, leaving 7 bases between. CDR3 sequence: CASSLGYEQFF. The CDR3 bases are TGTGCCAGCAGTTTGGGGTACGAGCAGTTCTTC.

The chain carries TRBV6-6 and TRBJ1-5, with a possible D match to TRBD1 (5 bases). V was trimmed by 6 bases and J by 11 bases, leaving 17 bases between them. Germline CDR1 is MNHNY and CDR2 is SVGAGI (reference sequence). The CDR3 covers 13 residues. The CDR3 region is CASSFQGPYTQHF. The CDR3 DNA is TGTGCCAGCAGCTTTCAGGGCCCCTATACCCAGCATTTT.

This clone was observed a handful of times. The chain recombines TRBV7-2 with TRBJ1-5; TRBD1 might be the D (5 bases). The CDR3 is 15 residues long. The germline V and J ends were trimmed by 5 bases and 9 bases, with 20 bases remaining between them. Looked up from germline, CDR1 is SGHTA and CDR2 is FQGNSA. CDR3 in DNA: TGTGCCAGCAGCCTGATAGGACGGGACCGAGGGCCCCAGCATTTT. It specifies CASSLIGRDRGPQHF.

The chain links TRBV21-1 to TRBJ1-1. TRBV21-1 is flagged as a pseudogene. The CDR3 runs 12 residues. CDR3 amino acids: CASSEVNTEAFF. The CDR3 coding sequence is TGTGCCAGCAGCGAGGTGAACACTGAAGCTTTCTTT.

The CDR3 DNA reads TGTGCCAGCAGTCCCTCAGGACAGGGTTATCAGCCCCAGCATTTT. This codes for CASSPSGQGYQPQHF. The V and J genes are TRBV6-5 and TRBJ1-5; 8 bases are a match to TRBD1. Per germline, CDR1 MNHEY and CDR2 SVGAGI. The CDR3 contains 15 residues. Trimming took 5 bases from V and 5 from J; bases not matched to a gene: 8.

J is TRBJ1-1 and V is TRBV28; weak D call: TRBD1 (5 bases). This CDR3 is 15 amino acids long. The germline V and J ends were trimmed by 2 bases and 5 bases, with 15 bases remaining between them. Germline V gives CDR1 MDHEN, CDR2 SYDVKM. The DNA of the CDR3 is TGTGCCAGCAGTTTAGCCCTGGGGACGTCGACTGAAGCTTTCTTT. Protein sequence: CASSLALGTSTEAFF.

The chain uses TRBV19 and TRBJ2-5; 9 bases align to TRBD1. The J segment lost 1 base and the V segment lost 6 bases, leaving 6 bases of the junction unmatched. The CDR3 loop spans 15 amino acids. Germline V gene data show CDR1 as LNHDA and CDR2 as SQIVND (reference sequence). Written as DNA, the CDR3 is TGTGCCAGTAGGGAGGACAGGGGCCTCCAAGAGACCCAGTACTTC. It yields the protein CASREDRGLQETQYF.

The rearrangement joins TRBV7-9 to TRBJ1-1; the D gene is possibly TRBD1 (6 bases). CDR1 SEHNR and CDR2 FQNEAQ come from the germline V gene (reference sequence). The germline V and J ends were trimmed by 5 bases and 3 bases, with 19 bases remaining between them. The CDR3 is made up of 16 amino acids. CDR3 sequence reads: CASSPRSTGSYTEAFF. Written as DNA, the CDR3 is TGTGCCAGCAGCCCGCGAAGCACAGGGTCCTACACTGAAGCTTTCTTT.

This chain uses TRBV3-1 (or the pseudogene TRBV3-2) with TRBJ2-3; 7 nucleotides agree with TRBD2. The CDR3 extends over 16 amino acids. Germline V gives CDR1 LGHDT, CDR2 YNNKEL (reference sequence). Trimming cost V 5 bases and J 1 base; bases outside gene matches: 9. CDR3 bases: TGTGCCAGCAGCGTCGGAGGAGCGGGACGCACAGATACGCAGTATTTT. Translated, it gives CASSVGGAGRTDTQYF.

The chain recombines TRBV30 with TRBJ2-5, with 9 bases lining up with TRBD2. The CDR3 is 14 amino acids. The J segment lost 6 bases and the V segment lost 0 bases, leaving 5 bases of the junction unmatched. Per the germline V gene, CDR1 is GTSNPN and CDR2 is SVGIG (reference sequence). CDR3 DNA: TGTGCCTGGAGTGTAGCGGGAGGTTCGAAGACCCAGTACTTC. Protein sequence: CAWSVAGGSKTQYF.

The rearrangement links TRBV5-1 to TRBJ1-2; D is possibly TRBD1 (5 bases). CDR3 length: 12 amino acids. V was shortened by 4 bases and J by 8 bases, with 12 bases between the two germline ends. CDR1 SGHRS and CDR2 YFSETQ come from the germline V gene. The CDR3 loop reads CASSVQGRGYTF. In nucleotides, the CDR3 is TGCGCCAGCAGCGTGCAGGGTCGCGGCTACACCTTC.

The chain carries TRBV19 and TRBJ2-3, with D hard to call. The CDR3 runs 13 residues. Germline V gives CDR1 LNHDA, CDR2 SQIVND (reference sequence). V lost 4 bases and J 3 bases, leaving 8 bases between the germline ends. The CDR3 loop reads CASSNGPTDTQYF. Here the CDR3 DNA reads TGTGCCAGTAGTAACGGACCTACAGATACGCAGTATTTT.

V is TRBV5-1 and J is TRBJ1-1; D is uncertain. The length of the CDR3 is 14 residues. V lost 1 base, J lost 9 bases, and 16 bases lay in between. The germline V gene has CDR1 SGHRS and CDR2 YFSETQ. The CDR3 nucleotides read TGCGCCAGCAGCTTGATTAGCGGGCAAGACAAAGCTTTCTTT. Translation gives CASSLISGQDKAFF. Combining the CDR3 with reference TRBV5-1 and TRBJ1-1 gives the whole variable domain KAGVTQTPRYLIKTRGQQVTLSCSPISGHRSVSWYQQTPGQGLQFLFEYFSETQRNKGNFPGRFSGRQFSNSRSEMNVSTLELGDSALYLCASSLISGQDKAFFGQGTRLTVV.

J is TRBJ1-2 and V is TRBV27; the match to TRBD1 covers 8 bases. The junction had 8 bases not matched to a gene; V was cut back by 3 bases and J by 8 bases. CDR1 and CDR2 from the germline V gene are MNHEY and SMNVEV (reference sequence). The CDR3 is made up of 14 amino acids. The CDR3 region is CASSFSAGGLGYTF. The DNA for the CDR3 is TGTGCCAGCAGTTTCTCGGCAGGGGGCCTGGGCTACACCTTC.

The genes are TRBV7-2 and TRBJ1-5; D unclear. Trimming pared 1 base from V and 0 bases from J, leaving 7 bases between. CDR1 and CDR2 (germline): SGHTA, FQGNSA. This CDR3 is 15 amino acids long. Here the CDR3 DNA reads TGTGCCAGCAGCTTAGTCATGGATAGCAATCAGCCCCAGCATTTT. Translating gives CASSLVMDSNQPQHF.

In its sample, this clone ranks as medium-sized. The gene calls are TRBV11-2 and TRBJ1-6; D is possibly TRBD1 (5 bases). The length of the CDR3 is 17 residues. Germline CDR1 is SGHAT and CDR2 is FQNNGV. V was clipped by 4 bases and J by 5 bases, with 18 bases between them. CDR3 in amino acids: CASSSQTGALDNSPLHF. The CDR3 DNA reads TGTGCCAGCAGCTCCCAAACTGGGGCGCTGGATAATTCACCCCTCCACTTT.